Listed below are T cell receptor beta chains from one sample, sequenced in a study of T cell responses to AZD1222 COVID-19 vaccine. Here immunoSEQ multiplex PCR was the method, and the copy in TCRdb shows in-frame clones only, minus some. Among over 100,000 clones listed, approximately 91% were seen once. The sequences come from peripheral blood, collected 28 days after the second AZD1222 dose. The receptors originated from an adult who received the AZD1222 COVID-19 vaccine. The CDR3 runs from the conserved cysteine through the conserved F or W. Fields, in order: V gene, J gene, clone size, D gene, CDR3 DNA, CDR3 protein. A D gene is named only where the DNA matches it firmly. Part of the rows lack a size; the others show once, few, many or a class for expanded clones.

TRBV19	TRBJ1-2	NA	TRBD1	TGTGCCAGTAGTAGCCGGGACAGGGTGGACGGCTACACCTTC	CASSSRDRVDGYTF
TRBV11-3	TRBJ2-5	NA	TRBD1	TGTGCCAGCAGCCAGACAGGGTGGACGGAGACCCAGTACTTC	CASSQTGWTETQYF
TRBV4-1	TRBJ2-2	once	NA	TGCGCCAGCAGCCAGATACAGGGCGTCGGGGAGCTGTTTTTT	CASSQIQGVGELFF
TRBV10-3	TRBJ2-2	once	TRBD2	TGTGCCATCAGTGATGTGGGTAGCGGGCGGAAGTTGGGTAACACCGGGGAGCTGTTTTTT	CAISDVGSGRKLGNTGELFF
TRBV6-5	TRBJ1-1	once	NA	TGTGCCAGCAGGTGGGAAAAGGGCACTGAAGCTTTCTTT	CASRWEKGTEAFF
TRBV5-1	TRBJ1-5	NA	NA	TGCGCCAGCAGCGGAGGGCCTGATCAGCCCCAGCATTTT	CASSGGPDQPQHF
TRBV12-3/TRBV12-4	TRBJ1-2	NA	TRBD1	TGTGCCAGCAGTTCCGACAGGGGGGGCTACACCTTC	CASSSDRGGYTF
TRBV4-1	TRBJ2-7	once	TRBD2	TGCGCCAGCAGCCACGCGGGACTAGCGGGAAGGGAGCAGTACTTC	CASSHAGLAGREQYF
TRBV29-1	TRBJ1-1	NA	NA	TGCAGCGTTGATTGGCAGAACACTGAAGCTTTCTTT	CSVDWQNTEAFF
TRBV2	TRBJ1-5	NA	NA	TGTGCCAGCAGTGAAAATGCTCCGCACAACAATCAGCCCCAGCATTTT	CASSENAPHNNQPQHF
TRBV24-1	TRBJ2-7	NA	TRBD2	TGTGCCACCAGTGATTTATTCGGAACTAGCGGGTCGTACGAGCAGTACTTC	CATSDLFGTSGSYEQYF
TRBV4-1	TRBJ2-4	NA	TRBD1	TGCGCCAGCAGCCAGCAGGGGGCATGGAACATTCAGTACTTC	CASSQQGAWNIQYF
TRBV12-3/TRBV12-4	TRBJ2-5	NA	NA	TGTGCCAGCAGACTCGAGGGTGTACGGACCCAGTACTTC	CASRLEGVRTQYF
TRBV30	TRBJ1-3	NA	TRBD1	TGTGCCTGCCCGACAGGGGGAGATCCTCGCTCTGGAAACACCATATATTTT	CACPTGGDPRSGNTIYF
TRBV3-1/TRBV3-2	TRBJ2-7	NA	TRBD2	TGTGCCAGCAGCCAAGAAGGCGAGACTAGCAGTATAAGCTCCTACGAGCAGTACTTC	CASSQEGETSSISSYEQYF
TRBV11-2	TRBJ1-1	NA	NA	TGTGCCAGCACCCAAGGCCGGGGGATGAACACTGAAGCTTTCTTT	CASTQGRGMNTEAFF
TRBV5-4	TRBJ2-1	NA	NA	TGTGCCAGCAGCGAGGGGATGGCGGGGAAGTACAATGAGCAGTTCTTC	CASSEGMAGKYNEQFF
TRBV11-2	TRBJ2-3	NA	NA	TGTGCCAGCAGCTTAGGGTTAGCGAGCACAGATACGCAGTATTTT	CASSLGLASTDTQYF
TRBV3-1/TRBV3-2	TRBJ1-5	NA	NA	TGTGCCAGCAGCCAAGCCGGATACCTGCATTTT	CASSQAGYLHF
TRBV7-3	TRBJ2-6	few	NA	TGTGCCAGCAGCTTAACGGGACAATTCTTCTCTGGGGCCAACGTCCTGACTTTC	CASSLTGQFFSGANVLTF
TRBV12-3/TRBV12-4	TRBJ1-2	NA	NA	TGTGCCAGCAGTTTAGTAGTCGGGCTCTTCGCCTTC	CASSLVVGLFAF